A single sample is the source of the 12 T cell receptor beta chains below, sequenced in a study of blood T cell repertoires in COVID-19. Assay: immunoSEQ multiplex PCR; the TCRdb copy retains only in-frame clones and omits some. The sample holds approximately 110,000 clones; 65% to 90% are singletons and the top ten take around 3.9%. The sequencing input was peripheral blood. These receptors originate from a man aged 50 or older with acute or convalescent COVID-19.

The chain links TRBV6-5 to TRBJ1-1; 9 bases are a match to TRBD1. J was trimmed by 6 bases and V by 4 bases; bases with no gene match: 6. CDR1 is MNHEY, CDR2 SVGAGI, per germline. CDR3 length: 14 residues. The CDR3 here is CASSSAQGAPEAFF. CDR3 DNA sequence: TGTGCCAGCAGTTCCGCACAGGGGGCCCCTGAAGCTTTCTTT.

The chain links TRBV3-1 (or the pseudogene TRBV3-2) to TRBJ1-4; D gene uncertain. Germline V CDR1 and CDR2: LGHDT, YNNKEL (reference sequence). CDR3 length: 17 amino acids. The V and J ends lost 2 bases and 0 bases respectively, with 13 bases between them. The CDR3 here is CASSQRPSSATNEKLFF. For the CDR3, the DNA is TGTGCCAGCAGCCAAAGGCCTAGTAGTGCAACTAATGAAAAACTGTTTTTT.

This sequence joins TRBV5-1 and TRBJ2-2; 7 nucleotides align to TRBD2. V gave up 3 bases and J gave up 6 bases; unmatched junction bases: 11. The CDR3 sequence is 16 residues long. The germline CDR1 and CDR2 sequences are SGHRS and YFSETQ. CDR3 amino acids: CASSWTSSGSAGELFF. The CDR3 DNA follows: TGCGCCAGCAGCTGGACTAGTTCGGGTTCCGCCGGGGAGCTGTTTTTT.

The rearrangement joins TRBV6-5 to TRBJ2-1; maybe TRBD2 (6 bases). This CDR3 contains 15 residues. Trimming cost V 3 bases and J 2 bases, with 11 bases left between them. Germline values: CDR1 MNHEY, CDR2 SVGAGI. The CDR3 here is CASSYSGATYNEQFF. The CDR3 region has the DNA TGTGCCAGCAGTTATAGCGGAGCGACCTACAATGAGCAGTTCTTC.

This chain joins TRBV6-6 and TRBJ1-5; no clear D. Trimming left V 5 bases short and J 2 bases short, with 13 bases between. The CDR3 extends over 15 amino acids. Germline loops: CDR1 MNHNY, CDR2 SVGAGI (reference sequence). The CDR3 DNA reads as TGTGCCAGCAGTGATATGCACCCGGGCAATCAGCCCCAGCATTTT. This sequence encodes CASSDMHPGNQPQHF.

The chain links TRBV24-1 to TRBJ2-3, with D perhaps TRBD1 (5 bases). The CDR3 has 15 residues. Germline values: CDR1 KGHDR, CDR2 SFDVKD. V was trimmed by 3 bases and J by 7 bases, leaving 16 bases between them. CDR3 sequence reads: CATSDNRQTAYTQYF. The CDR3, as DNA: TGTGCCACCAGTGATAACAGACAGACAGCATATACGCAGTATTTT.

The V gene is TRBV7-9, the J gene TRBJ2-3, with D possibly being TRBD1 (6 bases). Trimming stripped 5 bases from V and 6 bases from J, with 15 bases between. The germline V gene encodes CDR1 SEHNR and CDR2 FQNEAQ (reference sequence). This CDR3 has 14 amino acids. This CDR3 is CASSPPGEQDTQYF. The DNA for the CDR3 is TGTGCCAGCAGCCCACCAGGGGAGCAGGATACGCAGTATTTT.

The V and J genes are TRBV9 and TRBJ2-7; no definite D call. V was clipped by 0 bases and J by 2 bases, with 9 bases between them. The CDR3 contains 14 residues. Germline lookup yields CDR1 SGDLS and CDR2 YYNGEE. CDR3 bases: TGTGCCAGCAGCGTAGATACATCTGCCTACGAGCAGTACTTC. Protein: CASSVDTSAYEQYF.

This sequence joins TRBV24-1 and TRBJ1-5; 7 positions match TRBD1. The ends lost 3 bases at V and 0 bases at J; junction bases unmatched: 1. The CDR3 spans 15 residues. Per the germline V gene, CDR1 is KGHDR and CDR2 is SFDVKD. CDR3 nucleotides: TGTGCCACCAGTGATGGGACAGCTAGCAATCAGCCCCAGCATTTT. The encoded protein is CATSDGTASNQPQHF.

The chain uses TRBV23-1 and TRBJ1-5; D not certain. TRBV23-1 is an open reading frame, and its role is uncertain. V lost 5 bases, J lost 0 bases, and 11 bases lay in between. The CDR3 consists of 15 residues. The CDR3 nucleotides are TGCGCCAGCAGTACGAGTATCGGTAGCAATCAGCCCCAGCATTTT. This encodes CASSTSIGSNQPQHF.

This chain links TRBV2 with TRBJ1-3, with 7 bases that match TRBD1. Germline loops: CDR1 SNHLY, CDR2 FYNNEI. CDR3 length equals 15 residues. With 6 bases clipped from V and 2 bases from J, the junction kept 7 bases outside the gene matches. The CDR3: CASSAGQQAGNTIYF. The CDR3 nucleotides read TGTGCCAGCAGCGCGGGACAGCAAGCTGGAAACACCATATATTTT.

Turning to this clone: The sample contains more than one DNA sequence encoding this CDR3. The chain links TRBV7-3 to TRBJ2-1; TRBD2 aligns across 8 bases. The CDR3 is made up of 15 amino acids. V gave up 5 bases and J gave up 2 bases; unmatched junction bases: 5. CDR1 is SGHTA, CDR2 FQGTGA, per germline. In DNA, the CDR3 is TGTGCCAGCAGCCTCCTAGCGGGCCCCTACAATGAGCAGTTCTTC. It specifies CASSLLAGPYNEQFF.